This TCR beta chain appears in the sequencing data of a study of beta chain features in type 1 diabetes. Across the study: The study examined roughly 100 million sorted cells across all samples. Study observations and caveats: The study notes PCR might favor shorter templates equally in patients and controls.

Every single donor gave one heparinised blood draw, and these averaged roughly 120 mL. This clone was observed a handful of times. As yet, its antigen is unknown. The investigators reverse transcribed all of the isolated RNA, so they sequenced expressed TCRB transcripts. It was found that naive, central memory and regulatory T cell samples averaged roughly 3.6 million reads. TCRdb's copy holds only in-frame clones and misses some; the assay was immunoSEQ multiplex PCR. The data contain hundreds of thousands of clones, about a sixth of them singletons. The TCR was taken from a young man in good health. The sequenced sample consisted of naive CD4+ T cells from blood.

CDR3 nucleotide sequence: TGTGCCAGCAGCTTCATGGGGGGCGAGGTCTACGAGCAGTACTTC. This gives the protein CASSFMGGEVYEQYF. The chain is built from TRBV7-2 and TRBJ2-7; D might be TRBD1 or TRBD2, each matching 6 bases. CDR3 size: 15 residues. V lost 3 bases and J 3 bases, leaving 15 bases between the germline ends. Germline loops: CDR1 SGHTA, CDR2 FQGNSA. The complete variable domain, with remaining parts taken from reference TRBV7-2 and TRBJ2-7, reads GAGVSQSPSNKVTEKGKDVELRCDPISGHTALYWYRQSLGQGLEFLIYFQGNSAPDKSGLPSDRFSAERTGGSVSTLTIQRTQQEDSAVYLCASSFMGGEVYEQYFGPGTRLTVT.